One sample yielded the 6 T cell receptor beta chains listed below, sequenced in a study of blood T cells in healthy people across ages. Together with a sample-barcoded 5' primer, a J-beta primer mix was included in a second PCR lasting about 6 to 11 cycles. One entry per CDR3 protein, called by TCRdb with MiXCR from the 5' RACE reads. The table lists under 800,000 distinct CDR3 sequences, roughly 44% of them singletons. The specimen was blood. Receptors originate from an older woman in good health.

This rearrangement joins TRBV20-1 to TRBJ2-3; 8 positions agree with TRBD2. Germline values: CDR1 DFQATT, CDR2 SNEGSKA (reference sequence). The CDR3 covers 16 residues. Trimming cost V 3 bases and J 1 base; bases outside gene matches: 9. CDR3 sequence reads: CSARGATSACTDTQYF. The CDR3 DNA reads as TGCAGTGCTAGGGGGGCGACTAGCGCTTGCACAGATACGCAGTATTTT.

The rearrangement joins TRBV27 to TRBJ1-2; D is undetermined. The CDR3 has 13 residues. Germline V CDR1 and CDR2: MNHEY, SMNVEV (reference sequence). Trimming stripped 3 bases from V and 4 bases from J, with 9 bases between. The CDR3 region is CASSFDGSYGYTF. CDR3 nucleotide sequence: TGTGCCAGCAGTTTCGACGGATCCTATGGCTACACCTTC.

V usage is TRBV7-2 and J usage is TRBJ2-1, with D unresolved. The germline V and J ends were trimmed by 4 bases and 6 bases, with 13 bases remaining between them. The CDR3 covers 14 residues. CDR1 SGHTA and CDR2 FQGNSA come from the germline V gene. The CDR3 DNA sequence: TGTGCCAGCAGCTCGACCCTCCTTCTCAATGAGCAGTTCTTC. Amino acid sequence: CASSSTLLLNEQFF.

The chain employs TRBV4-3 and TRBJ2-3, with D uncertain. This CDR3 has 16 amino acids. V was cut by 0 bases and J by 3 bases, with 13 bases left in between. The germline CDR1 and CDR2 sequences are LGHNA and YSLEER. The CDR3 coding sequence is TGCGCCAGCAGCCAAGACCCAGGACGGGCTACAGATACGCAGTATTTT. This codes for CASSQDPGRATDTQYF.

Remarks on this clonotype: At one boundary the junction diverges from the germline segment, which might be a read error. CDR3 in DNA: TGTGCCGTCGAGGAGGGACAGGGGGCGAACACTAAAGCTTTCTTT. Amino acids: CAVEEGQGANTKAFF. The chain is built from TRBV6-2 or TRBV6-3 and TRBJ1-1, with TRBD1 matching over 12 bases. Germline V gene lookup returns CDR1 MNHEY and CDR2 SVGEGT. This CDR3 spans 15 amino acids.

Concerning this clonotype: This may stem from a read error, because a much larger clone lies one nucleotide away. The chain uses TRBV12-3 or TRBV12-4 and TRBJ1-6, with a possible D match to TRBD1 (5 bases). This CDR3 comprises 12 residues. The germline V and J ends were trimmed by 8 bases and 10 bases, with 12 bases remaining between them. In nucleotides, the CDR3 is TGTGCCAGCTCGACAGAGTACTCACCCCTCCACTTT. This translates into CASSTEYSPLHF.